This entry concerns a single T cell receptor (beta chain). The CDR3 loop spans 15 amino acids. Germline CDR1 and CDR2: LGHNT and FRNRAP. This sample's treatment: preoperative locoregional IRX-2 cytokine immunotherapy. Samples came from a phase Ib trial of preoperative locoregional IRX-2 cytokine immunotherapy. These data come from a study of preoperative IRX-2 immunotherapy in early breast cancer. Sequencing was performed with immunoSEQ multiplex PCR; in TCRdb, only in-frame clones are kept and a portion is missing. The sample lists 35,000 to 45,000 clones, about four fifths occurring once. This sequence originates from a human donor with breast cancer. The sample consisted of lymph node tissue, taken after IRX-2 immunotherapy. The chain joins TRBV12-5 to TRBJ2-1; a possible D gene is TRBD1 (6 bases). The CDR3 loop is CASTTGQHIYNEQFF. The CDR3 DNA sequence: TGTGCCAGCACGACTGGACAGCACATTTACAATGAGCAGTTCTTC.